This T cell receptor beta chain was found in a study of beta chain features in type 1 diabetes. Whole-study results and caveats: Shorter TCRB CDR3s, moderately but significantly so, were found in Type 1 diabetes patients in all four CD4+ subsets. VDJ junctions from patients with type 1 diabetes contained fewer insertions and more deletions.

Germline values: CDR1 SEHNR, CDR2 FQNEAQ (reference sequence). The CDR3 runs 15 residues. Trimming cost V 5 bases and J 5 bases; bases outside gene matches: 6. All of the isolated RNA was reverse transcribed, so expressed TCRB transcripts were sequenced. About 4 million reads per sample were averaged for naive, central memory and regulatory samples. Sequenced by immunoSEQ multiplex PCR; TCRdb stores in-frame clones only, minus some. The table shows some 350,000 clones, with approximately 12% occurring only once. As concerns this clone: Its antigen is unidentified.

The V gene is TRBV7-9, the J gene TRBJ2-1; TRBD2 agrees at 10 bases. The origin of this receptor is a woman aged 18-29 years with type 1 diabetes. The sample taken for sequencing was naive CD4+ T cells from blood. CDR3 loop: CASSPRTSGDNEQFF. The CDR3 DNA follows: TGTGCCAGCAGCCCCCGGACTAGCGGAGACAATGAGCAGTTCTTC.